Listed here are 13 T cell receptor beta chains from one sample, sequenced in a study of T cells in localized non-small cell lung cancer. This table comes from immunoSEQ multiplex PCR, and its TCRdb copy is limited to in-frame clones, with some not included. Of 75,000 to 80,000 clones listed, around 80% were seen once; the top ten hold 8.5% to 10%. The sample here was peripheral blood, taken before any cancer treatment. These receptor sequences come from a female donor of 60 years or more with stage I lung adenocarcinoma.

The V gene is TRBV30, the J gene TRBJ2-2, with 10 bases that match TRBD2. The trim removed 0 bases at V and 6 bases at J, leaving 10 bases unmatched. Looked up from germline, CDR1 is GTSNPN and CDR2 is SVGIG (reference sequence). The CDR3 has 17 residues. The CDR3 loop is CAWSVMRTSGRSGELFF. The CDR3 nucleotides are TGTGCCTGGAGTGTAATGAGGACTAGCGGCAGATCCGGGGAGCTGTTTTTT.

This chain connects TRBV7-2 to TRBJ2-7, with 8 positions matching TRBD1. Per germline, CDR1 SGHTA and CDR2 FQGNSA. The V gene end was trimmed by 5 bases and the J gene end by 2 bases; junction bases not matched to a gene: 8. The CDR3 totals 15 residues. The CDR3 protein is CASSQTGDQTYEQYF. CDR3 nucleotides: TGTGCCAGCAGCCAGACAGGGGACCAAACCTACGAGCAGTACTTC.

This sequence joins TRBV15 and TRBJ2-7; 10 bases match TRBD2. V dropped 3 bases and J dropped 7; count of bases not matched to a gene: 9. Germline V CDR1 and CDR2: LNHNV, YYDKDF (reference sequence). This CDR3 region has 15 residues. Here the CDR3 reads CATSRRLAGVREQYF. CDR3 in DNA: TGTGCCACCAGCAGGAGGCTAGCGGGAGTGAGGGAGCAGTACTTC.

The chain uses TRBV18 and TRBJ1-1; D is undetermined. Germline CDR1 and CDR2: KGHSH and LQKENI. V gave up 2 bases and J gave up 4 bases, with 11 bases separating them. This CDR3 contains 14 residues. CDR3 sequence reads: CASSPGSAITEAFF. CDR3 bases: TGTGCCAGCTCACCAGGTTCGGCAATCACTGAAGCTTTCTTT.

The J gene is TRBJ2-7, the V gene TRBV7-2; 7 bases line up with TRBD1. The germline V gene encodes CDR1 SGHTA and CDR2 FQGNSA. V shed 5 bases and J 2 bases; nucleotides not matched to a gene: 6. CDR3 length: 14 residues. The CDR3 nucleotides read TGTGCCAGCAGCCCCGACAGGGCCGCCTACGAGCAGTACTTC. This translates into CASSPDRAAYEQYF.

This clone was picked up one time. The chain has TRBV6-6 and TRBJ2-1; 7 bases fit TRBD1. CDR3 size: 15 residues. The germline CDR1 and CDR2 sequences are MNHNY and SVGAGI (reference sequence). Trimming removed 6 bases from V and 8 bases from J; junction bases left unmatched: 13. For the CDR3, the DNA is TGTGCCAGCAGCCGAACAGGGGCTCAGGGGGATGAGCAGTTCTTC. Protein product: CASSRTGAQGDEQFF.

The V and J genes are TRBV7-6 and TRBJ1-2; 7 bases line up with TRBD1. V shed 5 bases and J 2 bases; nucleotides not matched to a gene: 5. Germline CDR1 reads SGHVS; CDR2 reads FNYEAQ. This CDR3 has 14 residues. CDR3 protein: CASSPRQGNYGYTF. The CDR3 nucleotides read TGTGCCAGCAGCCCCCGACAGGGAAACTATGGCTACACCTTC. The full variable domain, completed using reference TRBV7-6 and TRBJ1-2, is GAGVSQSPRYKVTKRGQDVALRCDPISGHVSLYWYRQALGQGPEFLTYFNYEAQQDKSGLPNDRFSAERPEGSISTLTIQRTEQRDSAMYRCASSPRQGNYGYTFGSGTRLTVV.

The rearrangement links TRBV30 to TRBJ1-5, with TRBD1 as a possible D gene (6 bases). The CDR3 loop spans 17 amino acids. Per germline, CDR1 GTSNPN and CDR2 SVGIG (reference sequence). The V end lost 1 base, the J end lost 4 bases, and 20 bases lay between the germline ends. DNA of the CDR3: TGTGCCTGGAGTGCAGGTTTCAGACAGGAGGGAAATCAGCCCCAGCATTTT. This translates into CAWSAGFRQEGNQPQHF.

This chain uses TRBV15 with TRBJ1-2; D perhaps matches TRBD1 (6 bases). Germline V gene data show CDR1 as LNHNV and CDR2 as YYDKDF (reference sequence). The CDR3 is 11 residues long. The CDR3 DNA follows: TGTGCTGTCGGGGGCTCCTATGGCTACACCTTC. Translated: CAVGGSYGYTF.

This chain connects TRBV2 to TRBJ2-5; D perhaps matches TRBD1 (6 bases). CDR1 SNHLY and CDR2 FYNNEI come from the germline V gene. The CDR3 has 14 residues. Trimming took off 6 bases at V and 2 bases at J, with 13 bases between the two ends. The CDR3 reads CASRRTEQQETQYF. As DNA, the CDR3 is TGTGCCAGCAGAAGGACAGAGCAGCAAGAGACCCAGTACTTC.

This chain links TRBV30 with TRBJ2-7; D may be TRBD1 or TRBD2 (5 bases each). Germline assignment: CDR1 GTSNPN and CDR2 SVGIG (reference sequence). V lost 2 bases, J lost 0 bases, and 11 bases lay in between. This CDR3 has 14 amino acids. Here the CDR3 reads CAWSKEGPSYEQYF. The CDR3 coding sequence is TGTGCCTGGAGTAAAGAGGGGCCCTCCTACGAGCAGTACTTC.

This chain uses TRBV7-9 with TRBJ2-5; D tentatively reads TRBD1 or TRBD2 (6 bases each). Trimming took 3 bases from V and 5 from J, leaving 13 bases between them. Germline CDR1 and CDR2: SEHNR and FQNEAQ (reference sequence). The length of the CDR3 is 14 residues. DNA of the CDR3: TGTGCCAGCAGCTTGAGAGGGGGGCGTGAGACCCAGTACTTC. It codes for CASSLRGGRETQYF.

This chain links TRBV19 with TRBJ1-5; TRBD1 agrees at 8 bases. The V gene end was trimmed by 5 bases and the J gene end by 6 bases; junction bases not matched to a gene: 3. The CDR3 extends over 13 amino acids. The germline V gene encodes CDR1 LNHDA and CDR2 SQIVND (reference sequence). The CDR3 protein is CASSQGAGQPQHF. DNA for the CDR3: TGTGCCAGTAGTCAGGGGGCAGGTCAGCCCCAGCATTTT.